This T cell receptor (beta chain) emerged from a study of T cell responses to AZD1222 COVID-19 vaccine. Study at large: The study pooled second doses at about 4 or about 12 weeks. Study results and caveats: Regions 160-218 and 743-854 held dominance among vaccine-associated CD4 TCRs, which spanned spike. In all cases, repertoires were sampled only after the peak T cell response. Only a handful of AZD1222 recipients were seropositive at baseline.

Clones were read by immunoSEQ multiplex PCR, and TCRdb kept only the in-frame ones, dropping some. The sample consists of around 120,000 clones, around 89% of them appearing once. Comments on this clone: Its antigen is not identified.

This CDR3 region has 18 residues. Germline V gene sequence: CDR1 SNHLY, CDR2 FYNNEI. V dropped 4 bases and J dropped 2 bases, with 21 bases sitting between them. This TCR was recovered from an adult in good health. This material consisted of peripheral blood, taken on day 0 of AZD1222 vaccination. The gene calls are TRBV2 and TRBJ1-5; D might be TRBD1 (5 bases). The CDR3 coding sequence is TGTGCCAGCAGTGTGATAGGGGCAGGGACGAGCGGCAATCAGCCCCAGCATTTT. As protein: CASSVIGAGTSGNQPQHF.